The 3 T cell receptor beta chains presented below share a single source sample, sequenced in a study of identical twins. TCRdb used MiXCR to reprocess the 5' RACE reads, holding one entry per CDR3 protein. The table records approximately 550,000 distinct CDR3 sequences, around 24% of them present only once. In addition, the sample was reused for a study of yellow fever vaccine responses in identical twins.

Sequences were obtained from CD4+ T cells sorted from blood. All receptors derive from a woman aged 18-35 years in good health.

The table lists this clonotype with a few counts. DNA of the CDR3: TGTGCCACCAGTGATTTAAAAAGTGAGCAGTTCTTC. It translates to CATSDLKSEQFF. V gene TRBV24-1 combines with J gene TRBJ2-1, with no clear D. The V end was cut by 1 base, the J end by 9 bases, with 6 bases between. The germline CDR1 and CDR2 sequences are KGHDR and SFDVKD. CDR3 size: 12 residues.

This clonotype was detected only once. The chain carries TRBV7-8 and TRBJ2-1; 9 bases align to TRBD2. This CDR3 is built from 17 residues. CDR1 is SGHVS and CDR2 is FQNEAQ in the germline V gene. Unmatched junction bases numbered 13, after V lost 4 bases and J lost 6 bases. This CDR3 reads CASSSTILAGSPNEQFF. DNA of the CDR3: TGTGCCAGCAGCTCAACAATCCTAGCGGGGAGCCCCAATGAGCAGTTCTTC.

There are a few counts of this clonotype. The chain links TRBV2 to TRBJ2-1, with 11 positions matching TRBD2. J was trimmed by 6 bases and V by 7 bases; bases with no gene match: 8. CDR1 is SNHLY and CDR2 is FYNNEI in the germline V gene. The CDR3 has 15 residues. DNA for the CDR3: TGTGCCAGCACTCCTCCTAGCGGGAGGCTCAATGAGCAGTTCTTC. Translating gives CASTPPSGRLNEQFF.